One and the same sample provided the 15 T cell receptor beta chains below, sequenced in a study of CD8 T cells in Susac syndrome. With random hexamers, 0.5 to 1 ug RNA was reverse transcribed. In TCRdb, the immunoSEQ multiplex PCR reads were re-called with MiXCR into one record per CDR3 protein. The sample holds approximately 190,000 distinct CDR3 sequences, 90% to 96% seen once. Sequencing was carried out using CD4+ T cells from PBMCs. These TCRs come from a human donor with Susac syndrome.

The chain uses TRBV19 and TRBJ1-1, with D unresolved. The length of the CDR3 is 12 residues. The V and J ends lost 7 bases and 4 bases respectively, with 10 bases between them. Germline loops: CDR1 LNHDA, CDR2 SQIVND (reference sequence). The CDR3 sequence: CASNLLGTEAFF. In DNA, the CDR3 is TGTGCCAGTAATTTATTGGGCACTGAAGCTTTCTTT.

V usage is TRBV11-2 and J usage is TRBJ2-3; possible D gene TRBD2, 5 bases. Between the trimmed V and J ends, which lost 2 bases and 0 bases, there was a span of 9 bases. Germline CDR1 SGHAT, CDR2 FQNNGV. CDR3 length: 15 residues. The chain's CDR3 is CASSLLAHSTDTQYF. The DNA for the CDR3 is TGTGCCAGCAGCTTACTAGCCCATAGCACAGATACGCAGTATTTT.

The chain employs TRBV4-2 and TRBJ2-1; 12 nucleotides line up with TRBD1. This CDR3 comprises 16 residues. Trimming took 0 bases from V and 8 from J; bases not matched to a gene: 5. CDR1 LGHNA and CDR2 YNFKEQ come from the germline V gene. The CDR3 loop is CASSQERDRGRDEQFF. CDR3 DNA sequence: TGTGCCAGCAGCCAAGAAAGGGACAGGGGGCGCGATGAGCAGTTCTTC.

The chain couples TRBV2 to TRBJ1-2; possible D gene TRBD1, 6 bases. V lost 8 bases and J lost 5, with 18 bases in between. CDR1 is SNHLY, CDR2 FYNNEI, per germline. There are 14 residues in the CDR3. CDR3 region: CASLRRDILYGYTF. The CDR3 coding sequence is TGTGCCAGCCTGAGGCGGGACATTCTTTATGGCTACACCTTC.

In DNA, the CDR3 is TGTGCCAGCAGCGCGCAAAAGCTCGCAGATACGCAGTATTTT. Translated, it gives CASSAQKLADTQYF. The V gene is TRBV6-5, the J gene TRBJ2-3; D unclear. Germline values: CDR1 MNHEY, CDR2 SVGAGI. Trimming removed 6 bases from V and 4 bases from J, with 14 bases in between. The CDR3 length is 14 residues.

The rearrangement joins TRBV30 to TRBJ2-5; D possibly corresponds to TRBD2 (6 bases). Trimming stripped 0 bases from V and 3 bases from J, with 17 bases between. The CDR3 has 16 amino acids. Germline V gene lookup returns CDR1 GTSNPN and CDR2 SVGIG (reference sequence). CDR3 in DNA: TGTGCCTGGAGTGTTGCGGGGCTAGCCCCTAAAGAGACCCAGTACTTC. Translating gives CAWSVAGLAPKETQYF.

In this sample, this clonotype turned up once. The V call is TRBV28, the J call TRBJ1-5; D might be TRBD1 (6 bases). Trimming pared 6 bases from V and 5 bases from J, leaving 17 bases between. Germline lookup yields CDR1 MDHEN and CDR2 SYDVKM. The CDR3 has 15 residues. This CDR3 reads CASSPGGGGDQPQHF. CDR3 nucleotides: TGTGCCAGCAGCCCCGGGGGGGGCGGGGATCAGCCCCAGCATTTT.

Here the CDR3 DNA reads TGTGCCTGGAGTGTAGACCAAGAGACCCAGTACTTC. Its translation is CAWSVDQETQYF. The chain combines TRBV30 with TRBJ2-5; no firm D call. Per the germline V gene, CDR1 is GTSNPN and CDR2 is SVGIG (reference sequence). This CDR3 spans 12 amino acids. Trimming shortened V by 0 bases and J by 0 bases, and 2 bases separated the two germline ends.

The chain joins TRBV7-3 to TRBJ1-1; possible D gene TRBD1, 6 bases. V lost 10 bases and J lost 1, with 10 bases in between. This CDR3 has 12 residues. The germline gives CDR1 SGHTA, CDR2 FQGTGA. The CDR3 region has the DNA TGTGCCATGAACAGGGAGAACACTGAAGCTTTCTTT. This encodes CAMNRENTEAFF.

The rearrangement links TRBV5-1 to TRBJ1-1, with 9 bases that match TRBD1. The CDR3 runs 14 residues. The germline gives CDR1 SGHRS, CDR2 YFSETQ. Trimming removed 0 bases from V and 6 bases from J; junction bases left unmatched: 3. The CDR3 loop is CASSLDRGRAEAFF. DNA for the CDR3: TGCGCCAGCAGCTTGGACAGGGGGCGGGCTGAAGCTTTCTTT.

CDR3 amino acids: CASSPQTGNTEAFF. The CDR3 bases are TGTGCCAGCAGCCCCCAGACGGGGAACACTGAAGCTTTCTTT. J is TRBJ1-1 and V is TRBV7-3; D remains ambiguous. The CDR3 extends over 14 amino acids. V lost 5 bases to trimming and J lost 1 base, with 11 bases between them. The germline CDR1 and CDR2 sequences are SGHTA and FQGTGA.

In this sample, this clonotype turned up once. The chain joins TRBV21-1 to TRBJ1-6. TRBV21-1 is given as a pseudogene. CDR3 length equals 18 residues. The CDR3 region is CASSKWEDRSSYNSPLHF. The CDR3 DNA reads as TGTGCCAGCAGCAAATGGGAGGACAGGAGCTCCTATAATTCACCCCTCCACTTT.

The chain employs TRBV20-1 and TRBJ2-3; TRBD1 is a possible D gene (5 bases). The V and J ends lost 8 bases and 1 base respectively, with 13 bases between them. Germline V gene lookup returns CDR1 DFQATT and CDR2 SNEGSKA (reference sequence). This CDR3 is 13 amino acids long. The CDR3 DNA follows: TGCAGTTGGGCACAGGCGCGCACAGATACGCAGTATTTT. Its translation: CSWAQARTDTQYF.

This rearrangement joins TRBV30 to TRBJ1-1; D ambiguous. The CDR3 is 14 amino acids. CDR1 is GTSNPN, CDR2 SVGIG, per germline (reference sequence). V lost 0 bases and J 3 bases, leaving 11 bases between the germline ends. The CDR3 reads CAWSVRLGDTEAFF. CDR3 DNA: TGTGCCTGGAGTGTGCGGCTTGGGGACACTGAAGCTTTCTTT.

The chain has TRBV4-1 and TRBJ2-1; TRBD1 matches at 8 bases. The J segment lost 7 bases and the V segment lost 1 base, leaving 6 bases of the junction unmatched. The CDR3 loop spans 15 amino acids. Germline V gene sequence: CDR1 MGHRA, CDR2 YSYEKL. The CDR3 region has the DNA TGCGCCAGCAGCCAAGGGTCAGGGGGCATTAATGAGCAGTTCTTC. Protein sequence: CASSQGSGGINEQFF.